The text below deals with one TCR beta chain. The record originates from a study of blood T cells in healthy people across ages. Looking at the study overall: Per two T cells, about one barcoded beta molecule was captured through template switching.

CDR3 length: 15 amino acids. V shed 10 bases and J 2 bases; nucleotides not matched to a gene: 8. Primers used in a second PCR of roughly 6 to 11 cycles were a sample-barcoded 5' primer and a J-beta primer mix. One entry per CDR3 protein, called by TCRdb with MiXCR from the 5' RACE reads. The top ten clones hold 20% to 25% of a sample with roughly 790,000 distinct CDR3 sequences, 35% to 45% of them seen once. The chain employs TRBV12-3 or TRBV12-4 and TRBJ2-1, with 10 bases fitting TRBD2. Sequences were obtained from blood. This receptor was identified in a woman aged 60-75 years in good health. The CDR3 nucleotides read TGTGCCACCTCCTACAGCGGGGGGGCCTACAATGAGCAGTTCTTC. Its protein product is CATSYSGGAYNEQFF.